The next 3 T cell receptor beta chains were all read from a single sample in a study of T cell responses to AZD1222 COVID-19 vaccine. TCRdb's table, derived via immunoSEQ multiplex PCR, lists solely in-frame clones and lacks some. The top ten clones hold more than 2% of a sample with approximately 70,000 clones, 80% to 90% of them seen once. Sequencing was performed on peripheral blood, taken on day 0 of AZD1222 vaccination. Receptors were obtained from an adult in good health.

The chain links TRBV4-2 to TRBJ1-6; tentatively, D is TRBD1 (6 bases). Germline V gene lookup returns CDR1 LGHNA and CDR2 YNFKEQ. The CDR3 length is 18 residues. V was cut by 0 bases and J by 1 base, with 13 bases left in between. The chain's CDR3 is CASSQDLRGGSYNSPLHF. The CDR3 DNA reads TGTGCCAGCAGCCAAGATCTGAGGGGGGGGTCCTATAATTCACCCCTCCACTTT.

J is TRBJ1-3 and V is TRBV28; D is undetermined. This CDR3 has 18 residues. Trimming took off 3 bases at V and 0 bases at J, with 18 bases between the two ends. CDR1 is MDHEN, CDR2 SYDVKM, per germline. This CDR3 is CASSFSVGGSSSGNTIYF. The CDR3 nucleotides read TGTGCCAGCAGTTTTTCAGTCGGCGGATCCTCCTCTGGAAACACCATATATTTT.

The J gene is TRBJ1-2, the V gene TRBV24-1; 7 positions agree with TRBD1. V shed 3 bases and J 8 bases; nucleotides not matched to a gene: 5. CDR1 and CDR2 from the germline V gene are KGHDR and SFDVKD. The CDR3 is made up of 13 amino acids. The CDR3 protein is CATSDEGAGGYTF. In nucleotides, the CDR3 is TGTGCCACCAGTGATGAGGGGGCGGGCGGCTACACCTTC.